One and the same sample provided the 10 T cell receptor beta chains below, sequenced in a study of PD-L1 blockade in urothelial cancer. Sequencing used immunoSEQ multiplex PCR; TCRdb keeps in-frame clones, though not all of them. The top ten clones hold 0.92% of a sample with about 100,000 clones, approximately 90% of them seen once. The starting material was PBMCs, obtained around atezolizumab (anti-PD-L1) treatment. The receptors derive from an elderly woman with urothelial cancer.

The V and J genes are TRBV4-1 and TRBJ2-3, with D possibly matching TRBD2 (5 bases). The CDR3 has 15 amino acids. Looked up from germline, CDR1 is MGHRA and CDR2 is YSYEKL. V was trimmed by 2 bases and J by 3 bases, leaving 12 bases between them. CDR3 sequence reads: CASSQTGWVTDTQYF. CDR3 coding DNA: TGCGCCAGCAGCCAAACGGGGTGGGTTACAGATACGCAGTATTTT.

This chain joins TRBV27 and TRBJ2-3, with 12 bases aligning to TRBD2. From germline, CDR1 is MNHEY and CDR2 SMNVEV (reference sequence). The J segment lost 2 bases and the V segment lost 3 bases, leaving 6 bases of the junction unmatched. CDR3 length: 17 residues. CDR3 residues: CASSFSSGRAYTDTQYF. The CDR3 DNA reads as TGTGCCAGCAGTTTTTCTAGCGGGAGGGCCTACACAGATACGCAGTATTTT.

The chain joins TRBV9 to TRBJ1-3; 7 positions agree with TRBD1. From germline, CDR1 is SGDLS and CDR2 YYNGEE. CDR3 length equals 17 residues. Trimming removed 4 bases from V and 0 bases from J; junction bases left unmatched: 10. The CDR3 spells CASSPPGRQGSGNTIYF. CDR3 sequence (DNA): TGTGCCAGCAGCCCCCCAGGGCGACAGGGCTCTGGAAACACCATATATTTT.

The V call is TRBV4-2, the J call TRBJ2-7; a weak D match, TRBD2 (5 bases). Trimming pared 1 base from V and 7 bases from J, leaving 8 bases between. Germline V CDR1 and CDR2: LGHNA, YNFKEQ. CDR3 length: 12 residues. This chain's CDR3 is CASSQVTGEQYF. CDR3 coding DNA: TGTGCCAGCAGCCAAGTGACGGGGGAGCAGTACTTC.

The genes are TRBV27 and TRBJ1-5; a possible D gene is TRBD1 (5 bases). Germline lookup yields CDR1 MNHEY and CDR2 SMNVEV (reference sequence). V lost 2 bases, J lost 9 bases, and 11 bases lay in between. The CDR3 has 13 residues. CDR3 sequence reads: CASSLGGVGPQHF. In DNA, the CDR3 is TGTGCCAGCAGTTTAGGGGGGGTTGGGCCCCAGCATTTT.

This clone has only one observation. V and J are TRBV5-1 and TRBJ1-2; 10 bases line up with TRBD1. CDR1 is SGHRS and CDR2 is YFSETQ in the germline V gene. The CDR3 is 16 residues long. V lost 0 bases to trimming and J lost 8 bases; unmatched junction nucleotides: 10. CDR3 residues: CASSLGQGAISLGYTF. The CDR3, as DNA: TGCGCCAGCAGCTTGGGACAGGGGGCCATATCTCTCGGCTACACCTTC. Supplemented by reference TRBV5-1 and TRBJ1-2, the full variable domain reads KAGVTQTPRYLIKTRGQQVTLSCSPISGHRSVSWYQQTPGQGLQFLFEYFSETQRNKGNFPGRFSGRQFSNSRSEMNVSTLELGDSALYLCASSLGQGAISLGYTFGSGTRLTVV.

The V gene is TRBV19, the J gene TRBJ1-1; D may be TRBD1 (6 bases). The CDR3 totals 13 residues. Germline V CDR1 and CDR2: LNHDA, SQIVND (reference sequence). V was shortened by 5 bases and J by 5 bases, with 12 bases between the two germline ends. The CDR3 nucleotides are TGTGCCAGTAGTGGGGGGGCGTGGACTGAAGCTTTCTTT. This gives the protein CASSGGAWTEAFF.

The V gene is TRBV10-3, the J gene TRBJ1-1; 7 bases are a match to TRBD1. The length of the CDR3 is 13 residues. Trimming at V came to 6 bases and at J to 4 bases, leaving 5 bases not matched to a gene. Germline lookup yields CDR1 ENHRY and CDR2 SYGVKD. CDR3 residues: CAISSQGGTEAFF. The CDR3, as DNA: TGTGCCATCAGCTCCCAGGGGGGCACTGAAGCTTTCTTT.

The V gene is TRBV5-1, the J gene TRBJ2-3; 9 bases agree with TRBD1. CDR1 is SGHRS, CDR2 YFSETQ, per germline. The V gene end was trimmed by 4 bases and the J gene end by 1 base; junction bases not matched to a gene: 4. The CDR3 spans 15 residues. The CDR3 region is CASSQGQGRTDTQYF. The CDR3 coding sequence is TGCGCCAGCAGCCAGGGACAGGGACGCACAGATACGCAGTATTTT.

This clone was seen a single time. The chain carries TRBV5-1 and TRBJ2-7; no firm D call. The CDR3 is made up of 15 amino acids. The germline CDR1 and CDR2 sequences are SGHRS and YFSETQ. Trimming removed 1 base from V and 1 base from J, with 12 bases in between. CDR3 in DNA: TGCGCCAGCAGCTTGTTTGGTGACATTTCCTACGAGCAGTACTTC. It yields the protein CASSLFGDISYEQYF. The variable domain in full, with the rest retrieved from reference TRBV5-1 and TRBJ2-7, is KAGVTQTPRYLIKTRGQQVTLSCSPISGHRSVSWYQQTPGQGLQFLFEYFSETQRNKGNFPGRFSGRQFSNSRSEMNVSTLELGDSALYLCASSLFGDISYEQYFGPGTRLTVT.